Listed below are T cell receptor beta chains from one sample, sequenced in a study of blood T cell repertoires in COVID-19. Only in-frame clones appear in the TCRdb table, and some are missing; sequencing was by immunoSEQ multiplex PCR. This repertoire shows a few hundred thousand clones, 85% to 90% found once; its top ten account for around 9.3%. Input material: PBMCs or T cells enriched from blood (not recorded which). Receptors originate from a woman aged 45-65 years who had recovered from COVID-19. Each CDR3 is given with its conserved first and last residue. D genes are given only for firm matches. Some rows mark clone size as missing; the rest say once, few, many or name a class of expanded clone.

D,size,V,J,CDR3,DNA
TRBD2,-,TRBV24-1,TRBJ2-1,CATSVVAGGREQFF,TGTGCCACCAGTGTAGTAGCGGGGGGGCGTGAGCAGTTCTTC
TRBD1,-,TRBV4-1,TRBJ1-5,CASRGQGWNQPQHF,TGCGCCAGCAGAGGACAGGGTTGGAATCAGCCCCAGCATTTT
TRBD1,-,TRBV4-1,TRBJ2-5,CASSHPDRGRETQYF,TGCGCCAGCAGCCACCCTGACAGGGGGAGGGAGACCCAGTACTTC
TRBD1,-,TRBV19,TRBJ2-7,CASSINFGTDYEQYF,TGTGCCAGTAGTATAAACTTCGGGACAGACTACGAGCAGTACTTC
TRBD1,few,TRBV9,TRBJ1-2,CASSVVEDRRAGYTF,TGTGCCAGCAGCGTAGTCGAGGACAGGCGAGCTGGCTACACCTTC
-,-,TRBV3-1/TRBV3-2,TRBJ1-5,CASSPSAYQPQHF,TGTGCCAGCAGCCCCAGCGCCTATCAGCCCCAGCATTTT
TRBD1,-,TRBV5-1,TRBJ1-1,CASSFPGQGVSEAFF,TGCGCCAGCAGCTTCCCCGGACAGGGGGTTTCTGAAGCTTTCTTT
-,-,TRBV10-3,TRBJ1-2,CAIVRGTGHEYGYTF,TGTGCCATCGTTCGGGGGACGGGGCATGAGTATGGCTACACCTTC
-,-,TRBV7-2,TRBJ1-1,CASSLDGGANTEAFF,TGTGCCAGCAGCTTAGATGGGGGGGCTAACACTGAAGCTTTCTTT
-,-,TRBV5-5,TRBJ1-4,CASSPGSGVTNEKLFF,TGTGCCAGCAGTCCAGGTTCCGGGGTGACTAATGAAAAACTGTTTTTT
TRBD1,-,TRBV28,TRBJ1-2,CASSTQGARGYTF,TGTGCCAGCAGTACACAGGGGGCGCGGGGCTACACCTTC